The 20 T cell receptor beta chains below were found in one sample sequenced in a study of Ad26.COV2.S vaccination and SARS-CoV-2 variants. Method: immunoSEQ multiplex PCR; TCRdb's copy keeps in-frame clones and lacks some. The sample consists of a few hundred thousand clones, approximately 90% of them appearing once. As for treatment: some 19 received Ad26.COV2.S at low or high dose, single or two shots; several received placebo; per-sample allocation not given. Day 63 after the first injection of vaccine or placebo was the sampling time. Material: peripheral blood, obtained in a trial of Ad26.COV2.S vaccine versus placebo. These receptors all stem from a person aged 18-60 years who received the Ad26.COV2.S COVID-19 vaccine or a placebo.

In its sample, this clone was seen once. The V and J genes are TRBV15 and TRBJ1-6, with TRBD1 matching over 7 bases. The germline V gene has CDR1 LNHNV and CDR2 YYDKDF (reference sequence). This CDR3 spans 14 amino acids. V shed 7 bases and J 10 bases; nucleotides not matched to a gene: 10. CDR3: CATTKQGIGSPLHF. CDR3 sequence (DNA): TGTGCCACCACAAAACAGGGGATCGGGTCACCCCTCCACTTT.

J is TRBJ2-1 and V is TRBV12-3 or TRBV12-4, with D maybe TRBD2 (5 bases). The CDR3 covers 12 residues. V was pared by 5 bases and J by 14 bases, with 16 bases between. The CDR3 loop reads CASSPLRGPEFF. Here the CDR3 DNA reads TGTGCCAGCAGTCCGTTAAGAGGGCCGGAGTTCTTC.

The chain uses TRBV27 and TRBJ1-5; maybe TRBD1 (5 bases). V shed 2 bases and J shed 2 bases, with 7 bases lying between them. Germline V gene data show CDR1 as MNHEY and CDR2 as SMNVEV (reference sequence). CDR3 size: 14 residues. The CDR3 nucleotides read TGTGCCAGCAGTTTACAGGGTGGCAATCAGCCCCAGCATTTT. Its protein is CASSLQGGNQPQHF.

The CDR3 nucleotides read TGTGCCAGCAGTTACGACAGTCGCTACGAGCAGTACTTC. Protein sequence: CASSYDSRYEQYF. This chain uses TRBV27 with TRBJ2-7, with D possibly being TRBD1 (5 bases). This CDR3 spans 13 amino acids. The V gene lost 4 bases and the J gene lost 3 bases, with 10 bases spanning the gap. Germline lookup yields CDR1 MNHEY and CDR2 SMNVEV (reference sequence).

This chain uses TRBV3-1 (or the pseudogene TRBV3-2) with TRBJ1-4, with a weak D call TRBD1 (5 bases). The V end lost 2 bases, the J end lost 5 bases, and 15 bases lay between the germline ends. This CDR3 comprises 16 residues. CDR1 LGHDT and CDR2 YNNKEL come from the germline V gene (reference sequence). CDR3 sequence reads: CASSQLSRDLNEKLFF. The CDR3 DNA reads as TGTGCCAGCAGCCAACTCTCCCGGGACTTAAATGAAAAACTGTTTTTT.

J is TRBJ1-4 and V is TRBV27; a weak D match, TRBD1 (5 bases). The CDR3 contains 13 residues. Germline V gene data show CDR1 as MNHEY and CDR2 as SMNVEV (reference sequence). Trimming pared 3 bases from V and 6 bases from J, leaving 8 bases between. The CDR3 is CASSFIRDEKLFF. CDR3 nucleotides: TGTGCCAGCAGTTTTATCAGGGATGAAAAACTGTTTTTT.

This chain uses TRBV7-3 with TRBJ2-6, with D unclear. There are 19 residues in the CDR3. Germline-derived CDR1 and CDR2 are SGHTA and FQGTGA. Trimming stripped 2 bases from V and 0 bases from J, with 17 bases between. This CDR3 is CASSLFRTDIFSGANVLTF. CDR3 coding DNA: TGTGCCAGCAGCTTATTTCGCACCGACATTTTCTCTGGGGCCAACGTCCTGACTTTC.

V gene TRBV28 combines with J gene TRBJ1-2; 8 bases line up with TRBD1. The CDR3 runs to 15 residues. Germline lookup yields CDR1 MDHEN and CDR2 SYDVKM. The J segment lost 6 bases and the V segment lost 5 bases, leaving 11 bases of the junction unmatched. In DNA, the CDR3 is TGTGCCAGCAGTCCCCGGACAGGGTGGGCCGATGGCTACACCTTC. It specifies CASSPRTGWADGYTF.

The V gene is TRBV27, the J gene TRBJ2-7, with 10 positions matching TRBD2. The length of the CDR3 is 16 residues. Germline V CDR1 and CDR2: MNHEY, SMNVEV (reference sequence). Trimming took 7 bases from V and 4 from J; bases not matched to a gene: 13. The CDR3 spells CASTQLAGQFFYEQYF. The CDR3 DNA follows: TGTGCCAGCACCCAACTAGCGGGGCAATTCTTTTACGAGCAGTACTTC.

The J gene is TRBJ1-4, the V gene TRBV9, with D tentatively TRBD1 (5 bases). This CDR3 comprises 18 residues. Trimming took off 1 base at V and 8 bases at J, with 24 bases between the two ends. Germline-derived CDR1 and CDR2 are SGDLS and YYNGEE. The CDR3 region has the DNA TGTGCCAGCAGCGTAACCGAAAGGGGAGCTCTAGCACGCGAAAAACTGTTTTTT. This translates into CASSVTERGALAREKLFF.

This sequence joins TRBV19 and TRBJ1-2; tentatively, D is TRBD1 (5 bases). The CDR3 loop spans 16 amino acids. Germline V lookup: CDR1 LNHDA, CDR2 SQIVND (reference sequence). The V and J ends lost 2 bases and 4 bases respectively, with 17 bases between them. This chain's CDR3 is CASSISGQGPVYGYTF. The CDR3 coding sequence is TGTGCCAGTAGTATATCCGGCCAGGGCCCAGTCTATGGCTACACCTTC.

The rearrangement links TRBV7-2 to TRBJ1-2; no firm D call. This CDR3 has 13 residues. V was pared by 1 base and J by 7 bases, with 10 bases between. Germline CDR1 reads SGHTA; CDR2 reads FQGNSA. The CDR3 spells CASSLGASSGYTF. DNA for the CDR3: TGTGCCAGCAGCTTAGGAGCCTCCAGTGGCTACACCTTC.

This chain uses TRBV4-3 with TRBJ2-1, with TRBD2 matching over 8 bases. The germline CDR1 and CDR2 sequences are LGHNA and YSLEER. Trimming cost V 0 bases and J 6 bases; bases outside gene matches: 10. The CDR3 is 17 amino acids. The CDR3 loop reads CASSQDTVAGRGNEQFF. The CDR3 DNA reads as TGCGCCAGCAGCCAAGATACAGTAGCGGGGCGCGGCAATGAGCAGTTCTTC.

The chain carries TRBV15 and TRBJ2-3, with D uncertain. This CDR3 comprises 13 residues. The ends were cut back, 1 base at V and 3 bases at J, with 5 bases in the middle. In germline, CDR1 is LNHNV, CDR2 YYDKDF (reference sequence). The CDR3 is CATSRVFTDTQYF. The CDR3 DNA is TGTGCCACCAGCAGAGTTTTTACAGATACGCAGTATTTT.

The table lists this clone with a few counts. The V call is TRBV19, the J call TRBJ1-5, with D unclear. Germline V gene lookup returns CDR1 LNHDA and CDR2 SQIVND (reference sequence). The V gene lost 1 base and the J gene lost 4 bases, with 11 bases spanning the gap. This CDR3 spans 15 amino acids. CDR3 DNA sequence: TGTGCCAGTAGTATAGGTCGGAGAGGGAATCAGCCCCAGCATTTT. It is translated as CASSIGRRGNQPQHF.

This sequence joins TRBV6-5 and TRBJ2-7; TRBD2 agrees at 9 bases. This CDR3 has 14 amino acids. With V trimmed by 6 bases and J by 5 bases, 8 bases remained unmatched. Germline CDR1 and CDR2: MNHEY and SVGAGI. The CDR3 DNA reads as TGTGCCAGCAGGCGCGGGACTAGCTTCCACGAGCAGTACTTC. It yields the protein CASRRGTSFHEQYF.

This rearrangement joins TRBV30 to TRBJ1-6, with D possibly being TRBD1 (5 bases). Germline assignment: CDR1 GTSNPN and CDR2 SVGIG (reference sequence). This CDR3 is built from 10 residues. V was cut by 6 bases and J by 10 bases, with 7 bases left in between. CDR3 nucleotides: TGTGCCTGCGGGGGATCACCCCTCCACTTT. This sequence encodes CACGGSPLHF.

This CDR3 is CASSPQHWGASYEQYF. CDR3 DNA: TGTGCCAGCAGCCCCCAACATTGGGGGGCGTCCTACGAGCAGTACTTC. This sequence joins TRBV11-2 and TRBJ2-7, with D tentatively TRBD1 or TRBD2 (6 bases each). V was trimmed by 5 bases and J by 1 base, leaving 18 bases between them. The germline CDR1 and CDR2 sequences are SGHAT and FQNNGV. This CDR3 comprises 16 residues.

In nucleotides, the CDR3 is TGTGCCAGCAGCTTAAATCCGTGCCTCGATCAGCCCCAGCATTTT. Translating gives CASSLNPCLDQPQHF. The V gene is TRBV7-3, the J gene TRBJ1-5; D is ambiguous. Between the trimmed V and J ends, which lost 1 base and 5 bases, there was a span of 12 bases. The CDR3 spans 15 residues. Germline CDR1 and CDR2: SGHTA and FQGTGA. The full variable domain, completed using reference TRBV7-3 and TRBJ1-5, is GAGVSQTPSNKVTEKGKYVELRCDPISGHTALYWYRQSLGQGPEFLIYFQGTGAADDSGLPNDRFFAVRPEGSVSTLKIQRTERGDSAVYLCASSLNPCLDQPQHFGDGTRLSIL.

The CDR3 sequence is CAWRTGQFPLHF. As DNA, the CDR3 is TGTGCCTGGAGGACAGGCCAGTTCCCCCTCCACTTT. The V call is TRBV30, the J call TRBJ1-6, with D maybe TRBD1 (6 bases). CDR1 and CDR2 (germline): GTSNPN, SVGIG (reference sequence). V was trimmed by 3 bases and J by 13 bases, leaving 13 bases between them. CDR3 size: 12 residues. The complete variable domain, with remaining parts taken from reference TRBV30 and TRBJ1-6, reads SQTIHQWPATLVQPVGSPLSLECTVEGTSNPNLYWYRQAAGRGLQLLFYSVGIGQISSEVPQNLSASRPQDRQFILSSKKLLLSDSGFYLCAWRTGQFPLHFGNGTRLTVT.